Below, 19 T cell receptor beta chains from the same sample are listed, as sequenced in a study of Ad26.COV2.S vaccination and SARS-CoV-2 variants. The treatment: 15 to 20 received Ad26.COV2.S at low or high dose, single or two shots; a few received placebo; per-sample allocation not given. Sampling was performed 63 days after the first vaccine or placebo injection. The protocol was immunoSEQ multiplex PCR, while the TCRdb copy is restricted to in-frame clones and leaves out a portion. The sample gives hundreds of thousands of clones, about 89% of which show up once; about 1.5% is in the top ten. This material consisted of peripheral blood, taken in a trial of Ad26.COV2.S vaccine versus placebo. Every receptor here comes from a person aged 18-60 years who received the Ad26.COV2.S COVID-19 vaccine or a placebo.

This clone was counted a single time. This specimen includes other DNA sequences encoding the same CDR3. This chain links TRBV4-3 with TRBJ2-1; TRBD2 matches at 7 bases. V dropped 1 base and J dropped 2; count of bases not matched to a gene: 2. Germline values: CDR1 LGHNA, CDR2 YSLEER. The CDR3 is made up of 15 amino acids. The CDR3 DNA follows: TGCGCCAGCAGCCAAGGGACTAGTACCTACAATGAGCAGTTCTTC. It specifies CASSQGTSTYNEQFF.

The V gene is TRBV2, the J gene TRBJ2-1; D gene uncertain. The CDR3 totals 15 residues. CDR1 is SNHLY, CDR2 FYNNEI, per germline. The V end was cut by 4 bases, the J end by 0 bases, with 10 bases between. CDR3 coding DNA: TGTGCCAGCAGTGCCGTAACCAGCTCCTACAATGAGCAGTTCTTC. Translating it yields CASSAVTSSYNEQFF. Complete variable domain (other parts from reference TRBV2 and TRBJ2-1): EPEVTQTPSHQVTQMGQEVILRCVPISNHLYFYWYRQILGQKVEFLVSFYNNEISEKSEIFDDQFSVERPDGSNFTLKIRSTKLEDSAMYFCASSAVTSSYNEQFFGPGTRLTVL.

For this clone: Other DNA sequences in this sample translate to the same CDR3. This chain links TRBV19 with TRBJ2-7, with D hard to call. Germline assignment: CDR1 LNHDA and CDR2 SQIVND (reference sequence). The CDR3 runs to 15 residues. The V gene lost 0 bases and the J gene lost 0 bases, with 9 bases spanning the gap. CDR3 sequence reads: CASSIEGRSSYEQYF. In nucleotides, the CDR3 is TGTGCCAGTAGTATAGAGGGCAGATCCTCCTACGAGCAGTACTTC.

The gene calls are TRBV7-2 and TRBJ1-4; maybe TRBD1 (5 bases). V lost 5 bases, J lost 0 bases, and 10 bases lay in between. CDR3 length: 15 residues. Germline V gives CDR1 SGHTA, CDR2 FQGNSA. The DNA for the CDR3 is TGTGCCAGCAGCCCCAGACAGACAACTAATGAAAAACTGTTTTTT. Protein: CASSPRQTTNEKLFF.

The CDR3 DNA follows: TGTGCCAGCAGGAGGGACAGAAATAGCAATCAGCCCCAGCATTTT. It is translated as CASRRDRNSNQPQHF. The chain has TRBV27 and TRBJ1-5; 7 bases align to TRBD1. In germline, CDR1 is MNHEY, CDR2 SMNVEV (reference sequence). The CDR3 contains 15 residues. With V trimmed by 6 bases and J by 0 bases, 5 bases remained unmatched.

The chain employs TRBV7-9 and TRBJ2-3; D ambiguous. The V end was cut by 5 bases, the J end by 0 bases, with 9 bases between. CDR3 length: 14 amino acids. Looked up from germline, CDR1 is SEHNR and CDR2 is FQNEAQ (reference sequence). The CDR3 here is CASSGDPSTDTQYF. CDR3 coding DNA: TGTGCCAGCAGCGGGGATCCCAGCACAGATACGCAGTATTTT.

The rearrangement joins TRBV6-2 or TRBV6-3 to TRBJ2-4; possibly TRBD1 or TRBD2 for D (7 bases each). The CDR3 covers 15 residues. V was cut by 6 bases and J by 6 bases, with 18 bases left in between. CDR1 and CDR2 (germline): MNHEY, SVGEGT. This CDR3 is CASSHLARGGNIQYF. CDR3 DNA: TGTGCCAGCAGCCACCTCGCCAGGGGGGGAAACATTCAGTACTTC.

The chain carries TRBV11-2 and TRBJ1-1; a weak D match, TRBD1 (5 bases). Trimming cost V 1 base and J 11 bases, with 11 bases left between them. CDR3 size: 12 residues. The germline CDR1 and CDR2 sequences are SGHAT and FQNNGV. CDR3 loop: CASSLAAGRAFF. The CDR3 DNA follows: TGTGCCAGCAGCTTAGCGGCAGGGAGGGCTTTCTTT.

CDR3 DNA sequence: TGTGCCAGCTCACCGACTACAGGGAAGGACGAGCAGTACTTC. Its translation is CASSPTTGKDEQYF. This chain joins TRBV18 and TRBJ2-7; a possible D gene is TRBD1 (6 bases). The germline CDR1 and CDR2 sequences are KGHSH and LQKENI. V lost 3 bases, J lost 5 bases, and 14 bases lay in between. The CDR3 spans 14 residues.

Worth noting for this clone: Being one base from a much bigger clone, this may be a read error. This chain uses TRBV7-2 with TRBJ2-6; no clear D. Between the trimmed V and J ends, which lost 4 bases and 0 bases, there was a span of 7 bases. The CDR3 is 15 amino acids. CDR1 and CDR2 from the germline V gene are SGHTA and FQGNSA. The CDR3 spells CASSSGSSGANVLTF. CDR3 nucleotides: TGTGCCAGCAGCTCAGGCAGCTCTGGGGCCAACGTCCTGACTTTC.

This sequence joins TRBV18 and TRBJ1-4; 7 positions match TRBD1. Trimming removed 3 bases from V and 3 bases from J; junction bases left unmatched: 4. Looked up from germline, CDR1 is KGHSH and CDR2 is LQKENI. The length of the CDR3 is 15 residues. The CDR3 spells CASSPPGQPNEKLFF. CDR3 nucleotides: TGTGCCAGCTCACCCCCGGGACAGCCTAATGAAAAACTGTTTTTT.

The rearrangement links TRBV2 to TRBJ2-2, with D possibly matching TRBD1 (6 bases). The CDR3 has 14 residues. CDR1 and CDR2 (germline): SNHLY, FYNNEI. Trimming stripped 4 bases from V and 0 bases from J, with 6 bases between. The DNA of the CDR3 is TGTGCCAGCAGTGGACAGGCGAACACCGGGGAGCTGTTTTTT. This gives the protein CASSGQANTGELFF.

The chain employs TRBV7-3 and TRBJ1-1, with 7 positions matching TRBD1. Looked up from germline, CDR1 is SGHTA and CDR2 is FQGTGA. After removal of 5 bases from V and 1 base from J, the junction contained 4 bases not matched to a gene. The CDR3 totals 14 residues. CDR3 sequence: CASSRQGPNTEAFF. The DNA for the CDR3 is TGTGCCAGCAGCAGACAGGGACCGAACACTGAAGCTTTCTTT.

In this sample, this clone turned up once. This rearrangement joins TRBV7-2 to TRBJ2-1; D is tentatively TRBD1 or TRBD2 (5 bases each). CDR1 is SGHTA and CDR2 is FQGNSA in the germline V gene. The CDR3 sequence is 16 residues long. Between the trimmed V and J ends, which lost 1 base and 2 bases, there was a span of 12 bases. The CDR3 bases are TGTGCCAGCAGCTTAGACTCCCGAGGGGCCTACAATGAGCAGTTCTTC. Translated: CASSLDSRGAYNEQFF.

The rearrangement links TRBV10-3 to TRBJ1-1, with D hard to call. In germline, CDR1 is ENHRY, CDR2 SYGVKD. CDR3 length: 13 amino acids. Trimming cost V 6 bases and J 1 base, with 9 bases left between them. CDR3 in amino acids: CAISIQENTEAFF. The CDR3 coding sequence is TGTGCCATCAGCATACAAGAGAACACTGAAGCTTTCTTT.

V is TRBV7-2 and J is TRBJ2-1; 10 positions match TRBD2. This CDR3 contains 16 residues. CDR1 and CDR2 (germline): SGHTA, FQGNSA. V shed 1 base and J 2 bases; nucleotides not matched to a gene: 2. The DNA for the CDR3 is TGTGCCAGCAGCTTAGGACTAGCGGGCACCTACAATGAGCAGTTCTTC. Residues: CASSLGLAGTYNEQFF. Combining the CDR3 with reference TRBV7-2 and TRBJ2-1 gives the whole variable domain GAGVSQSPSNKVTEKGKDVELRCDPISGHTALYWYRQSLGQGLEFLIYFQGNSAPDKSGLPSDRFSAERTGGSVSTLTIQRTQQEDSAVYLCASSLGLAGTYNEQFFGPGTRLTVL.

This rearrangement joins TRBV6-5 to TRBJ2-1; D might be TRBD1 (5 bases). The CDR3 has 14 amino acids. V lost 10 bases and J lost 0, with 13 bases in between. Germline assignment: CDR1 MNHEY and CDR2 SVGAGI. The CDR3: CATCTGSSYNEQFF. DNA for the CDR3: TGTGCCACTTGTACAGGAAGCTCCTACAATGAGCAGTTCTTC.

This sequence joins TRBV9 and TRBJ2-2; D may correspond to TRBD1 or TRBD2 (5 bases each). CDR1 SGDLS and CDR2 YYNGEE come from the germline V gene. The CDR3 runs 16 residues. V gave up 6 bases and J gave up 6 bases, with 21 bases separating them. CDR3: CASNPGWGIYAGELFF. The DNA for the CDR3 is TGTGCCAGCAACCCCGGATGGGGGATTTACGCCGGGGAGCTGTTTTTT.

Points on this clone: The sample holds other DNA sequences that translate to the same CDR3. The chain has TRBV12-3 or TRBV12-4 and TRBJ2-5, with unresolved D. The length of the CDR3 is 13 residues. Trimming stripped 8 bases from V and 4 bases from J, with 14 bases between. Here the CDR3 DNA reads TGTGCCAGCTCCCTGGCCGGAGTAGAGACCCAGTACTTC. It translates to CASSLAGVETQYF.